This TCR beta chain was documented in a study of beta chain features in type 1 diabetes. cDNA synthesis used the whole RNA isolate, giving expressed TCRB sequences. Profiled with immunoSEQ multiplex PCR; TCRdb holds only in-frame clones, not every one. The sample has 150,000 to 200,000 clones, about 13% seen once. The CDR3 is 15 amino acids. The germline V gene encodes CDR1 LNHDA and CDR2 SQIVND (reference sequence). J lost 6 bases, V lost 6 bases, and 6 bases had no gene match. Comments on this clone: Its antigen is as yet unknown.

Study-wide findings and caveats: Type 1 diabetes patients showed a moderate but significant shortening of TCRB CDR3s in all four CD4+ subsets.

Sequences were obtained from central memory CD4+ T cells from blood. The chain combines TRBV19 with TRBJ2-1, with 12 bases fitting TRBD1. The receptor was isolated from a young woman in good health. The CDR3: CASRDWDRGRNEQFF. The CDR3 coding sequence is TGTGCCAGTAGGGATTGGGACAGGGGGCGCAATGAGCAGTTCTTC.